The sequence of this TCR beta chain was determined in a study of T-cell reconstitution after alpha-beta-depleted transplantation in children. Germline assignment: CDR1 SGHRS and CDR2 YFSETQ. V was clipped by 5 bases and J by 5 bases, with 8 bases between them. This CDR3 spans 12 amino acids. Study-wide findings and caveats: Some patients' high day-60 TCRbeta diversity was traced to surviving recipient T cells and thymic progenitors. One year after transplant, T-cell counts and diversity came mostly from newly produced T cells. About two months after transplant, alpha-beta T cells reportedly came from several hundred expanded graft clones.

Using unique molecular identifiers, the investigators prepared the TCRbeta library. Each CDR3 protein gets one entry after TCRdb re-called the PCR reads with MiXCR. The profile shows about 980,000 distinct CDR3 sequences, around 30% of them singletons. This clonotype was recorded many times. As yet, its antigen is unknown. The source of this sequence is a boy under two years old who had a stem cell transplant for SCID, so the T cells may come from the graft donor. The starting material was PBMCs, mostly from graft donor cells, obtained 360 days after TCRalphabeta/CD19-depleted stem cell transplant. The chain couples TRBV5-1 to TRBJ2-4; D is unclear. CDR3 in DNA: TGCGCCAGCAGGGGGTTCGAAAACATTCAGTACTTC. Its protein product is CASRGFENIQYF.